The 2 T cell receptor beta chains presented below share a single source sample, sequenced in a study of shared clonotypes between healthy human individuals. Method: immunoSEQ multiplex PCR; TCRdb's copy keeps in-frame clones and lacks some. The table shows more than 2,000,000 clones, with more than 90% occurring only once. The sequenced material came from naive CD4+ T cells sorted from blood. Sample subset: CD45RA+ positively selected. These receptors were collected from a man younger than 35 in good health.

The chain employs TRBV4-2 and TRBJ2-2; D might be TRBD1 (6 bases). CDR1 LGHNA and CDR2 YNFKEQ come from the germline V gene. The CDR3 length is 16 residues. The germline V and J ends were trimmed by 0 bases and 4 bases, with 12 bases remaining between them. CDR3 loop: CASSQERGSGTGELFF. The CDR3 DNA is TGTGCCAGCAGCCAAGAAAGGGGGTCGGGCACCGGGGAGCTGTTTTTT.

Concerning this clone: Other nucleotide sequences from this sample produce the same CDR3. The rearrangement links TRBV2 to TRBJ1-5, with D possibly being TRBD1 (6 bases). This CDR3 has 14 residues. The V gene's germline CDR1 is SNHLY and CDR2 FYNNEI. The V end was cut by 2 bases, the J end by 7 bases, with 12 bases between. The CDR3 nucleotides read TGTGCCAGCAGTGAACAGGGGAGGGAGCAGCCCCAGCATTTT. This codes for CASSEQGREQPQHF.